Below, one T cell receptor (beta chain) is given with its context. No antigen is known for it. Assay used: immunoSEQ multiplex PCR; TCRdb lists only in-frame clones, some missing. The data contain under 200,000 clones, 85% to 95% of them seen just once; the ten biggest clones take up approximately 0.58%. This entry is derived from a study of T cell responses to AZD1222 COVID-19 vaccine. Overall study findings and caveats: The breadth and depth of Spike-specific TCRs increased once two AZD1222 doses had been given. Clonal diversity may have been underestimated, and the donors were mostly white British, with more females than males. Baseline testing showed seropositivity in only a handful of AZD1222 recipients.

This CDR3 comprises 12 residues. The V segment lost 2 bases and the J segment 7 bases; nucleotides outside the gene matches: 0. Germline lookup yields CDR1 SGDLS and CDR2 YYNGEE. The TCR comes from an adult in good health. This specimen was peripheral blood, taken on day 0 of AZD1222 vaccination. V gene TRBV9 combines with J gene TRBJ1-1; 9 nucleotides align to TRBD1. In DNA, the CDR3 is TGTGCCAGCAGCGTGGACAGGGGTGAAGCTTTCTTT. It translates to CASSVDRGEAFF.